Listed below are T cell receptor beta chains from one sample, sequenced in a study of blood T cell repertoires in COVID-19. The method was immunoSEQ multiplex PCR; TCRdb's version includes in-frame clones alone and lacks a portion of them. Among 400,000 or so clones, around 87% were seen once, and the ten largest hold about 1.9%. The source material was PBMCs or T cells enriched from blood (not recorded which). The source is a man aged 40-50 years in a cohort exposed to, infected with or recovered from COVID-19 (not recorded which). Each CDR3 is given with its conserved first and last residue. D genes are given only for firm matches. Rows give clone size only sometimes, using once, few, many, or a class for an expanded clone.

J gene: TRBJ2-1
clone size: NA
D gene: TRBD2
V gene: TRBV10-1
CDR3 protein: CASRPTSGSRLNEQFF
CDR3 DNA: TGCGCCAGCAGACCTACTAGCGGGAGTAGGTTAAATGAGCAGTTCTTC

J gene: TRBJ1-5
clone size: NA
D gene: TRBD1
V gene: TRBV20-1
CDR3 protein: CSASRGQGISNQPQHF
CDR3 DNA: TGCAGTGCTAGTAGGGGACAGGGTATAAGCAATCAGCCCCAGCATTTT

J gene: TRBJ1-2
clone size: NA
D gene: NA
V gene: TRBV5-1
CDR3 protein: CASSPGLNTLNANYGYTF
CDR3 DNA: TGCGCCAGCAGCCCGGGACTGAACACTCTCAACGCTAACTATGGCTACACCTTC

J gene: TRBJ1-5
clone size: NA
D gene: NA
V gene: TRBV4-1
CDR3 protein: CASSQDRSRVNQPQHF
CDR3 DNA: TGCGCCAGCAGCCAAGATCGGAGCAGGGTCAACCAGCCCCAGCATTTT

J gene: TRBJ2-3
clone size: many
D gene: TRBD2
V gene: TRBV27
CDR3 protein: CASSLSGTTHTDTQYF
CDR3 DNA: TGTGCCAGCAGTTTATCCGGGACTACCCACACAGATACGCAGTATTTT

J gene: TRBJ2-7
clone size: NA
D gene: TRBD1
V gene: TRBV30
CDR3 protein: CAWRSGQSYEQYF
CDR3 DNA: TGTGCCTGGAGATCGGGACAGAGCTACGAGCAGTACTTC

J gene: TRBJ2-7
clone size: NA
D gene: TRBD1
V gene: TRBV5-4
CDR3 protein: CASSFGTGEQYF
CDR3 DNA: TGTGCCAGCAGTTTCGGGACAGGCGAGCAGTACTTC

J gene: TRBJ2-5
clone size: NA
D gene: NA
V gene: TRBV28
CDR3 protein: CASTRGTQETQYF
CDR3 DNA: TGTGCCAGCACCAGGGGCACCCAAGAGACCCAGTACTTC

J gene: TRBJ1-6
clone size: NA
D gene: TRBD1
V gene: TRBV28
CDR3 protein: CASSRMDRDNSPLHF
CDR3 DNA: TGTGCCAGCAGTCGAATGGACAGGGATAATTCACCCCTCCACTTT

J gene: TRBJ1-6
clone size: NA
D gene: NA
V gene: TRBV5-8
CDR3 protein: CASSFTKRSSYNSPLHF
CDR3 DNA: TGTGCCAGCAGCTTTACCAAGAGGAGCTCCTATAATTCACCCCTCCACTTT

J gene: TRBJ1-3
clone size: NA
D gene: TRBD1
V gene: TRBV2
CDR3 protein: CASSPRQGGGNTIYF
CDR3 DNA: TGTGCCAGCAGCCCTCGACAGGGGGGAGGAAACACCATATATTTT

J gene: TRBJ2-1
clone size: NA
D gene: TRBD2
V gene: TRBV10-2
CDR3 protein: CAATPAGGGNFEFF
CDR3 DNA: TGCGCCGCAACGCCGGCGGGAGGAGGGAATTTCGAGTTCTTC

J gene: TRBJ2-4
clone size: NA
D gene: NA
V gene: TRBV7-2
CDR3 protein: CASSLGLAQRNIQYF
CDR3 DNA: TGTGCCAGCAGCTTAGGGTTAGCCCAAAGGAACATTCAGTACTTC

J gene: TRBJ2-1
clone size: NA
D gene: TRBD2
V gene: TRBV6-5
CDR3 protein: CASSILAGVGEQFF
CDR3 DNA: TGTGCCAGCAGCATACTAGCGGGAGTGGGTGAGCAGTTCTTC

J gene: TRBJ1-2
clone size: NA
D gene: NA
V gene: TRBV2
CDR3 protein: CASSKQDNYGYTF
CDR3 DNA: TGTGCCAGCAGTAAACAAGATAACTATGGCTACACCTTC

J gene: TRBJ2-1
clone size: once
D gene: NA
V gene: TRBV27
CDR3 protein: CARARSYNEQFF
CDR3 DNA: TGTGCCAGGGCCCGTTCTTACAATGAGCAGTTCTTC

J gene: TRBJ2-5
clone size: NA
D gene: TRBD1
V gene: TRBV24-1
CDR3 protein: CATGRQGETQYF
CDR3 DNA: TGTGCCACCGGACGACAGGGAGAGACCCAGTACTTC